This entry lists 28 T cell receptor beta chains sequenced from one sample in a study of blood T cell repertoires in COVID-19. Sequenced by immunoSEQ multiplex PCR; TCRdb stores in-frame clones only, minus some. This repertoire shows over 85,000 clones, about 85% found once; its top ten account for 15%. Input material: peripheral blood. The receptors were gathered from a male donor with acute or convalescent COVID-19.

The chain combines TRBV6-6 with TRBJ1-2, with 8 nucleotides matching TRBD1. The CDR3 spans 14 residues. The germline V gene has CDR1 MNHNY and CDR2 SVGAGI (reference sequence). The junction had 8 bases not matched to a gene; V was cut back by 5 bases and J by 6 bases. CDR3 bases: TGTGCCAGCAGTGGCGGGACAGGTAGAGATGGCTACACCTTC. Translation gives CASSGGTGRDGYTF.

The chain couples TRBV6-1 to TRBJ2-3; TRBD2 agrees at 7 bases. Germline CDR1 is MNHNS and CDR2 is SASEGT. The CDR3 spans 16 residues. V trimming: 4 bases; J trimming: 2 bases; junction bases outside the gene matches: 9. The CDR3 DNA follows: TGTGCCAGCAGTGTAACGGGGGGTGCACCCACAGATACGCAGTATTTT. It specifies CASSVTGGAPTDTQYF.

V usage is TRBV9 and J usage is TRBJ2-7; TRBD2 matches 10 bases. The ends lost 2 bases at V and 2 bases at J; junction bases unmatched: 4. Germline loops: CDR1 SGDLS, CDR2 YYNGEE. This CDR3 spans 15 amino acids. The CDR3 loop is CASSVGTSAAYEQYF. In nucleotides, the CDR3 is TGTGCCAGCAGCGTTGGGACTAGCGCAGCCTACGAGCAGTACTTC.

A few counts support this clone. The V and J genes are TRBV27 and TRBJ2-7; a weak D match, TRBD1 (5 bases). This CDR3 comprises 14 residues. Germline V CDR1 and CDR2: MNHEY, SMNVEV (reference sequence). V was trimmed by 10 bases and J by 6 bases, leaving 22 bases between them. CDR3 protein: CATELARGLGEQYF. In nucleotides, the CDR3 is TGTGCCACGGAACTCGCAAGGGGTTTGGGCGAGCAGTACTTC.

CDR3 amino acids: CASSPGTGYGYTF. CDR3 DNA: TGTGCCAGCAGCCCTGGGACAGGGTATGGCTACACCTTC. The rearrangement joins TRBV11-2 to TRBJ1-2; 9 bases map to TRBD1. The CDR3 covers 13 residues. The germline V gene has CDR1 SGHAT and CDR2 FQNNGV. The J segment lost 5 bases and the V segment lost 5 bases, leaving 3 bases of the junction unmatched.

The rearrangement links TRBV6-2 or TRBV6-3 to TRBJ2-3; 9 positions agree with TRBD1. Germline V lookup: CDR1 MNHEY, CDR2 SVGEGT. V lost 6 bases and J lost 4; bases outside the gene matches: 2. This CDR3 has 13 residues. In DNA form, the CDR3 reads TGTGCCAGCAGCCGGGACAGGGCAGATACGCAGTATTTT. It translates to CASSRDRADTQYF.

This clone was detected a few times. The genes are TRBV7-2 and TRBJ1-1; TRBD1 aligns across 8 bases. The CDR3 covers 16 residues. J lost 7 bases, V lost 1 base, and 11 bases had no gene match. Germline values: CDR1 SGHTA, CDR2 FQGNSA. The CDR3 is CASSLVAGTGSFEAFF. As DNA, the CDR3 is TGTGCCAGCAGCTTAGTAGCCGGGACAGGTAGCTTTGAAGCTTTCTTT.

V usage is TRBV6-1 and J usage is TRBJ2-7; the match to TRBD1 covers 7 bases. Trimming removed 2 bases from V and 3 bases from J; junction bases left unmatched: 7. Germline values: CDR1 MNHNS, CDR2 SASEGT. The CDR3 is 15 amino acids. CDR3 DNA: TGTGCCAGCAGTGAAAGGGGGCCCTGGAACTACGAGCAGTACTTC. Translated, it gives CASSERGPWNYEQYF.

V is TRBV6-5 and J is TRBJ2-1, with a possible D match to TRBD2 (6 bases). The CDR3 covers 15 residues. The germline V gene encodes CDR1 MNHEY and CDR2 SVGAGI. V was shortened by 5 bases and J by 5 bases, with 16 bases between the two germline ends. CDR3 sequence reads: CASSPPGDLHNEQFF. The CDR3 DNA reads TGTGCCAGCAGTCCCCCGGGGGATCTCCACAATGAGCAGTTCTTC.

The chain combines TRBV30 with TRBJ1-5; 7 nucleotides agree with TRBD1. The germline gives CDR1 GTSNPN, CDR2 SVGIG (reference sequence). This CDR3 contains 14 residues. The ends lost 0 bases at V and 5 bases at J; junction bases unmatched: 4. The CDR3 reads CAWSVGTADQPQHF. In DNA, the CDR3 is TGTGCCTGGAGTGTGGGGACAGCAGATCAGCCCCAGCATTTT.

The chain couples TRBV5-8 to TRBJ1-3; possible D gene TRBD1, 6 bases. Trimming cost V 4 bases and J 0 bases, with 17 bases left between them. The CDR3 contains 17 residues. CDR1 and CDR2 (germline): SGHTS, YDEGEE. The CDR3 DNA follows: TGTGCCAGCAGCCGGGGGCGGGGGATCCGCTCTGGAAACACCATATATTTT. This codes for CASSRGRGIRSGNTIYF.

The chain is built from TRBV6-6 and TRBJ1-1, with D tentatively TRBD1 (6 bases). Germline values: CDR1 MNHNY, CDR2 SVGAGI (reference sequence). The V gene lost 8 bases and the J gene lost 0 bases, with 13 bases spanning the gap. CDR3 size: 14 residues. CDR3 in DNA: TGTGCCAGCCTGCCGACAGGACTGAACACTGAAGCTTTCTTT. Protein product: CASLPTGLNTEAFF.

The J gene is TRBJ1-2, the V gene TRBV19; 7 bases align to TRBD1. J gave up 4 bases and V 3 bases, and 2 bases lay outside the gene matches. Germline V gene lookup returns CDR1 LNHDA and CDR2 SQIVND (reference sequence). The CDR3 is made up of 13 amino acids. The CDR3: CASSMTGFYGYTF. For the CDR3, the DNA is TGTGCCAGTAGTATGACAGGGTTCTATGGCTACACCTTC.

The chain has TRBV18 and TRBJ2-7; no firm D call. The V gene lost 6 bases and the J gene lost 2 bases, with 11 bases spanning the gap. Germline CDR1 reads KGHSH; CDR2 reads LQKENI. CDR3 size: 13 residues. The CDR3 spells CASSPSSPYEQYF. CDR3 bases: TGTGCCAGCTCCCCTAGTTCCCCCTACGAGCAGTACTTC.

The chain has TRBV3-1 (or the pseudogene TRBV3-2) and TRBJ1-2; a weak D match, TRBD1 (6 bases). CDR3 length: 14 residues. Germline V gene data show CDR1 as LGHDT and CDR2 as YNNKEL (reference sequence). The ends were cut back, 4 bases at V and 8 bases at J, with 17 bases in the middle. As DNA, the CDR3 is TGTGCCAGCAGCCCGACGCCACAGGGTCAGGGCTACACCTTC. Protein sequence: CASSPTPQGQGYTF.

V and J are TRBV7-9 and TRBJ1-2; 7 positions agree with TRBD1. The CDR3 sequence is 12 residues long. Germline V gene sequence: CDR1 SEHNR, CDR2 FQNEAQ (reference sequence). Trimming at V came to 6 bases and at J to 8 bases, leaving 6 bases not matched to a gene. Here the CDR3 reads CASSPTGAGYTF. CDR3 nucleotide sequence: TGTGCCAGCAGTCCAACAGGGGCCGGCTACACCTTC.

The gene calls are TRBV19 and TRBJ1-5; D is possibly TRBD1 (5 bases). The germline gives CDR1 LNHDA, CDR2 SQIVND (reference sequence). CDR3 length equals 15 residues. Between the trimmed V and J ends, which lost 3 bases and 0 bases, there was a span of 9 bases. CDR3 sequence: CASSMGLYSNQPQHF. The DNA of the CDR3 is TGTGCCAGTAGTATGGGGCTTTATAGCAATCAGCCCCAGCATTTT.

The chain has TRBV19 and TRBJ1-5, with D tentatively TRBD1 (6 bases). V dropped 6 bases and J dropped 5 bases, with 11 bases sitting between them. The germline CDR1 and CDR2 sequences are LNHDA and SQIVND (reference sequence). CDR3 length: 13 amino acids. The CDR3: CASRRGGDQPQHF. The CDR3 nucleotides read TGTGCCAGTAGGCGGGGGGGCGATCAGCCCCAGCATTTT.

J is TRBJ1-1 and V is TRBV28; 7 bases map to TRBD1. The V gene end was trimmed by 8 bases and the J gene end by 1 base; junction bases not matched to a gene: 4. This CDR3 spans 13 amino acids. Germline V gene data show CDR1 as MDHEN and CDR2 as SYDVKM. The CDR3 is CASSGGPNTEAFF. Written as DNA, the CDR3 is TGTGCCAGCTCAGGGGGGCCGAACACTGAAGCTTTCTTT.

V is TRBV5-1 and J is TRBJ1-6, with TRBD1 matching over 8 bases. This CDR3 region has 14 residues. CDR1 is SGHRS, CDR2 YFSETQ, per germline. After removal of 6 bases from V and 7 bases from J, the junction contained 6 bases not matched to a gene. This CDR3 reads CASTSGQENSPLHF. In DNA, the CDR3 is TGCGCCAGCACCTCGGGACAGGAGAATTCACCCCTCCACTTT.

The gene calls are TRBV12-3 or TRBV12-4 and TRBJ1-6; D unclear. Trimming removed 5 bases at V and 9 bases at J, with 8 bases between. The CDR3 consists of 12 residues. The CDR3 nucleotides are TGTGCCAGCAGTCCGTCGTCTTCACCCCTCCACTTT. The encoded protein is CASSPSSSPLHF.

This chain connects TRBV5-8 to TRBJ2-3; 10 nucleotides agree with TRBD1. Germline V gives CDR1 SGHTS, CDR2 YDEGEE. This CDR3 spans 14 amino acids. Trimming at V came to 4 bases and at J to 3 bases, leaving 2 bases not matched to a gene. For the CDR3, the DNA is TGTGCCAGCAGCCTGGACAGGGGGACAGATACGCAGTATTTT. This codes for CASSLDRGTDTQYF.

The rearrangement links TRBV18 to TRBJ1-5; D is ambiguous. Trimming cost V 5 bases and J 7 bases, with 12 bases left between them. The germline gives CDR1 KGHSH, CDR2 LQKENI. This CDR3 has 13 residues. The DNA of the CDR3 is TGTGCCAGCTCATCTACGGAGGGCCAGCCCCAGCATTTT. It translates to CASSSTEGQPQHF.

J is TRBJ1-6 and V is TRBV19; TRBD1 is a possible D gene (6 bases). This CDR3 contains 16 residues. Germline CDR1 and CDR2: LNHDA and SQIVND (reference sequence). Trimming cost V 3 bases and J 17 bases, with 26 bases left between them. For the CDR3, the DNA is TGTGCCAGTAGTATGAGGGCCGGCAGGGGCGCCTCGGTAATCCACTTT. It yields the protein CASSMRAGRGASVIHF.

The V call is TRBV21-1, the J call TRBJ1-1; the D call TRBD1 from the table was never checked on the DNA. TRBV21-1 has pseudogene status. This CDR3 has 19 amino acids. The DNA of the CDR3 is TGTGCCAGCAGGGTTTTTTGGGGTGGGACAGCAATAATGAACACTGAAGCTTTCTTT. The encoded protein is CASRVFWGGTAIMNTEAFF.

Concerning this clone itself: Other DNA sequences within the sample encode an identical CDR3. The chain carries TRBV3-1 (or the pseudogene TRBV3-2) and TRBJ1-1; D is unclear. V lost 4 bases and J 2 bases, leaving 5 bases between the germline ends. This CDR3 has 12 residues. Germline CDR1 is LGHDT and CDR2 is YNNKEL (reference sequence). CDR3 sequence: CASSRVNTEAFF. The CDR3 DNA sequence: TGTGCCAGCAGCCGAGTCAACACTGAAGCTTTCTTT.

This sequence joins TRBV4-2 and TRBJ1-1; TRBD1 matches 7 bases. The germline V gene encodes CDR1 LGHNA and CDR2 YNFKEQ. This CDR3 is built from 16 residues. V lost 0 bases and J lost 5; bases outside the gene matches: 9. The CDR3 coding sequence is TGTGCCAGCAGCCAAGAAACCAACAGGGGTGAGACTGAAGCTTTCTTT. Its protein product is CASSQETNRGETEAFF.

The chain couples TRBV6-5 to TRBJ2-5, with D possibly being TRBD2 (5 bases). The length of the CDR3 is 16 residues. V lost 0 bases, J lost 1 base, and 12 bases lay in between. CDR1 and CDR2 from the germline V gene are MNHEY and SVGAGI. The CDR3 sequence is CASSYSLTRGQETQYF. The CDR3 DNA sequence: TGTGCCAGCAGTTACTCACTCACCCGGGGCCAAGAGACCCAGTACTTC.